This entry features one T cell receptor (beta chain) sequence. No antigen is known for it. This CDR3 contains 12 residues. Per germline, CDR1 SQVTM and CDR2 ANQGSEA. UMI-labeled 5' RACE TRB cDNA libraries were prepared from the cells. TCRdb re-called the 5' RACE reads and gives one entry per CDR3 protein, without DNA. This listing includes some 150,000 distinct CDR3 sequences. The data derive from a study of CXCR3-negative and CXCR3-positive naive CD8 T cells. Study findings and constraints: Higher TRB CDR3 hydrophobicity marked CXCR3-positive naive cells relative to CXCR3-negative naive cells.

Investigators sorted each CD8+ T cell subset in triplicate, taking 300,000 or so cells each time. This TCR derives from a human donor in good health. Some clones in this sample may be carry-over from other donors' samples. The V and J genes are TRBV29-1 and TRBJ2-1; TCRdb calls TRBD1, which cannot be checked without DNA. Sequencing was carried out using naive CXCR3+ CD8+ T cells from blood. The sample's subset: CD45RO-CCR7+CD27+CD95- naive CD8+ T cells expressing CXCR3 (TNR3+). The CDR3 region is CRQYRGHNEQFF.